This TCR beta chain was sequenced in a study of beta chain features in type 1 diabetes. In the study overall: Age, gender and cell yields were alike across patients and healthy donors.

In the case of this clone: Its antigen is as yet unknown.

As every portion of the isolated RNA was reverse transcribed, the sequencing read expressed TCRB transcripts. Using immunoSEQ multiplex PCR, the repertoire was profiled, and TCRdb retains in-frame clones only, with some absent. The data show about 650,000 clones, around an eighth seen once. Regarding the study as a whole: Shorter templates might be favored by PCR, equally in patients and controls. People with Type 1 diabetes carried modestly yet significantly shorter TCRB CDR3s in all four CD4+ subsets.

This clonotype was obtained from a man younger than 45 with type 1 diabetes. The sequencing sample was made of naive CD4+ T cells from blood.

CDR3 nucleotide sequence: TGTGCCAGCAGTTTCGAGGGGAGTTCCCGGTATTTT. The encoded protein is CASSFEGSSRYF. The chain is built from TRBV2 and TRBJ2-3, with D possibly being TRBD1 or TRBD2 (5 bases each). Germline V gives CDR1 SNHLY, CDR2 FYNNEI. The CDR3 loop spans 12 amino acids. With 5 bases removed from V and 14 bases from J, the gap between germline ends came to 17 bases.